This T cell receptor beta chain was sequenced for a study of CD8 T cells in ankylosing spondylitis. Study-level findings and limits: Roughly eight highly homologous variants made up a TCR beta motif, and this motif appeared characteristic of ankylosing spondylitis blood. As reported, disease-linked clones showed significant enrichment in matched ankylosing spondylitis synovial fluid. Earlier authors reported some of these motif variants in reactive arthritis synovial fluid and blood.

Germline CDR1 MNHEY, CDR2 SVGAGI. The CDR3 consists of 15 residues. The V segment lost 2 bases and the J segment 4 bases; nucleotides outside the gene matches: 4. Molecular-barcoded quantitative 5'-RACE produced these TCR beta libraries. TCRdb ran MiXCR on the 5' RACE reads and lists one entry per CDR3 protein. This sample yields fewer than 550,000 distinct CDR3 sequences, of which 5.3% are seen a single time; 3% to 4% belongs to the top ten. With respect to this clonotype: Antigen: not known.

The receptor's source is a male donor with ankylosing spondylitis. This chain links TRBV6-5 with TRBJ2-7, with TRBD2 matching 11 bases. The sequencing input was blood, either unsorted or a sorted T cell fraction (not recorded which). The CDR3 bases are TGTGCCAGCAGTTACACAGCTAGCGGGAGGTACGAGCAGTACTTC. This translates into CASSYTASGRYEQYF.